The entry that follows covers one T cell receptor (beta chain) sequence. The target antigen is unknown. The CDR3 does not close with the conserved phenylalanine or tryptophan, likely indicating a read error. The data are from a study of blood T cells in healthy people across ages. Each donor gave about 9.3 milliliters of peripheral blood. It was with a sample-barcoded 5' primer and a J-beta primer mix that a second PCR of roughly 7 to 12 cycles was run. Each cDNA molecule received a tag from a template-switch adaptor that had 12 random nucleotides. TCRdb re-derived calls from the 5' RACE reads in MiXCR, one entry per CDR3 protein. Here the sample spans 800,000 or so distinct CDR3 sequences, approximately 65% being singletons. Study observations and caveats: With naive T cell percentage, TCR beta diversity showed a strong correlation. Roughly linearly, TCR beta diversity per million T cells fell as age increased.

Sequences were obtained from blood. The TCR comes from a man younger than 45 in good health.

CDR3 protein: CASSPDGLRETQYV. The DNA for the CDR3 is TGTGCCAGCTCACCGGACGGATTAAGAGAGACCCAGTACGTC. The J gene is TRBJ2-5, the V gene TRBV18; unclear D gene. Trimming shortened V by 3 bases and J by 4 bases, and 12 bases separated the two germline ends. The CDR3 runs to 14 residues. Per the germline V gene, CDR1 is KGHSH and CDR2 is LQKENI.